The 12 T cell receptor beta chains presented below share a single source sample, sequenced in a study of CXCR3-negative and CXCR3-positive naive CD8 T cells. The libraries of TRB cDNA were prepared using 5' RACE with UMI labels. TCRdb reanalyzed the 5' RACE reads, giving one entry per CDR3 protein sequence and no DNA. Its listing shows tens of thousands of distinct CDR3 sequences. Material for sequencing was naive CXCR3- CD8+ T cells from blood. Subset meaning: CD45RO-CCR7+CD27+CD95- naive CD8+ T cells lacking CXCR3 (TNR3-). Receptor source: a human donor in good health. Some clones in this sample may be carry-over from other donors' samples.

J is TRBJ2-5 and V is TRBV7-7; no DNA is available, so the TRBD2 call from TCRdb remains unchecked. This CDR3 has 15 amino acids. Germline lookup yields CDR1 SSHAT and CDR2 FNYEAQ (reference sequence). This CDR3 is CASSSWATEEETQYF.

The chain carries TRBV4-1 and TRBJ1-4; the D gene TCRdb calls, TRBD1, cannot be checked with no DNA. The germline V gene has CDR1 MGHRA and CDR2 YSYEKL. CDR3 length: 16 amino acids. The CDR3 sequence is CASSPGRKATNEKLFF.

The genes are TRBV29-1 and TRBJ2-7. This CDR3 contains 15 residues. The germline V gene has CDR1 SQVTM and CDR2 ANQGSEA. CDR3 protein: CSVEASDVNSYEQYF.

This chain connects TRBV20-1 to TRBJ2-3; there is no DNA to check the TCRdb D call of TRBD1. Germline CDR1 DFQATT, CDR2 SNEGSKA (reference sequence). The CDR3 is 14 residues long. CDR3 region: CSVLIRDNTDTQYF.

This rearrangement joins TRBV19 to TRBJ1-5; TCRdb proposes TRBD1, but this gene call is untestable without DNA. This CDR3 region has 14 residues. Germline CDR1 LNHDA, CDR2 SQIVND (reference sequence). The CDR3 loop is CASSISGGNQPQHF. Based on the CDR3 plus reference TRBV19 and TRBJ1-5, the full variable domain is DGGITQSPKYLFRKEGQNVTLSCEQNLNHDAMYWYRQDPGQGLRLIYYSQIVNDFQKGDIAEGYSVSREKKESFPLTVTSAQKNPTAFYLCASSISGGNQPQHFGDGTRLSIL.

The V call is TRBV5-5, the J call TRBJ2-7. From germline, CDR1 is SGHKS and CDR2 YYEKEE (reference sequence). The CDR3 consists of 13 residues. The CDR3 reads CASSSGRYYEQYF.

The V and J genes are TRBV12-3 or TRBV12-4 and TRBJ2-7; the D call from TCRdb, TRBD1, cannot be confirmed without DNA. This CDR3 comprises 15 residues. The CDR3: CASSSTLGQVDEQYF.

The gene calls are TRBV20-1 and TRBJ1-6; TCRdb reports TRBD1, a call that lacks DNA to check it against. Germline V gene sequence: CDR1 DFQATT, CDR2 SNEGSKA (reference sequence). CDR3 length: 13 residues. This CDR3 is CSARDRESSPLHF.

The chain's CDR3 is CASTLDSTDTQYF. The chain has TRBV6-6 and TRBJ2-3; TCRdb's D call of TRBD2 is untestable without DNA. Germline V CDR1 and CDR2: MNHNY, SVGAGI (reference sequence). This CDR3 contains 13 residues.

The chain couples TRBV29-1 to TRBJ2-6. The CDR3 has 14 amino acids. CDR1 SQVTM and CDR2 ANQGSEA come from the germline V gene. The CDR3 loop reads CSAASGPGANVLTF.

This chain joins TRBV10-1 and TRBJ2-7; absent DNA, TCRdb's TRBD2 call cannot be checked. The CDR3 covers 14 residues. Looked up from germline, CDR1 is WNHNN and CDR2 is SYGVQD (reference sequence). The CDR3 region is CASSPRTAPYEQYF.

This sequence joins TRBV7-3 and TRBJ2-3; TCRdb's assignment of TRBD1 cannot be checked, as there is no DNA. This CDR3 region has 14 residues. The germline gives CDR1 SGHTA, CDR2 FQGTGA. CDR3: CASSPTGSTDTQYF.